The 3 T cell receptor beta chains below were found in one sample sequenced in a study of CD8 T cells in Susac syndrome. Random hexamers were used to reverse transcribe the RNA input (about 0.45 to 1 ug). MiXCR was run by TCRdb on the immunoSEQ multiplex PCR reads, yielding one entry per CDR3 protein. The sample holds approximately 270,000 distinct CDR3 sequences, around 93% seen once. Sequencing was carried out using CD4+ T cells from PBMCs. These receptors all come from a human donor with multiple sclerosis.

The CDR3 sequence is CASSPGPGVSNEQFF. The CDR3 nucleotides read TGCGCCAGCAGCCCAGGTCCAGGGGTGAGCAATGAGCAGTTCTTC. The V and J genes are TRBV4-1 and TRBJ2-1; D might be TRBD1 (6 bases). Deletions cut 4 bases from V and 6 bases from J, with 16 bases between. Germline loops: CDR1 MGHRA, CDR2 YSYEKL. The CDR3 is 15 residues long.

The chain joins TRBV7-9 to TRBJ2-1; D not resolved. Germline assignment: CDR1 SEHNR and CDR2 FQNEAQ (reference sequence). V was clipped by 1 base and J by 5 bases, with 9 bases between them. The CDR3 consists of 14 residues. CDR3 nucleotide sequence: TGTGCCAGCAGCTTAGGCGGTCGACACAATGAGCAGTTCTTC. This translates into CASSLGGRHNEQFF.

The chain joins TRBV10-3 to TRBJ2-7; D is possibly TRBD1 or TRBD2 (7 bases each). The CDR3 consists of 15 residues. Looked up from germline, CDR1 is ENHRY and CDR2 is SYGVKD. The V end was cut by 4 bases, the J end by 6 bases, with 19 bases between. The CDR3 reads CAISGSGGGEGEQYF. Here the CDR3 DNA reads TGTGCCATCAGTGGTTCAGGGGGGGGAGAAGGCGAGCAGTACTTC.